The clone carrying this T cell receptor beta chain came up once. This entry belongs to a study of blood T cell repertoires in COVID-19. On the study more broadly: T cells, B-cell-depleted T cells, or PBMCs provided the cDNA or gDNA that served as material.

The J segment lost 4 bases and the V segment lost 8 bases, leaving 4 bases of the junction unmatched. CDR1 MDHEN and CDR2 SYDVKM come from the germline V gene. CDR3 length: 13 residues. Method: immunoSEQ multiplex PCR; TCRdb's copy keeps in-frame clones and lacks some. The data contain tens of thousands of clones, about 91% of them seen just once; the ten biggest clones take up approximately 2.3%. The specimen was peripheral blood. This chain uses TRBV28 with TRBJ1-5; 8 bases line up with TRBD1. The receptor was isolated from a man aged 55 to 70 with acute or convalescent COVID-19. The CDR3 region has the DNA TGTGCCAGCCGGGACAGGCGGAATCAGCCCCAGCATTTT. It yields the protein CASRDRRNQPQHF. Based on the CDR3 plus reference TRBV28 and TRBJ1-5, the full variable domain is DVKVTQSSRYLVKRTGEKVFLECVQDMDHENMFWYRQDPGLGLRLIYFSYDVKMKEKGDIPEGYSVSREKKERFSLILESASTNQTSMYLCASRDRRNQPQHFGDGTRLSIL.